Presented here are 31 T cell receptor beta chains from one specimen sequenced in a study of blood T cell repertoires in COVID-19. Using immunoSEQ multiplex PCR, the repertoire was profiled, and TCRdb retains in-frame clones only, with some absent. The data hold some 500,000 clones, with approximately 88% observed a single time. The sequenced material came from peripheral blood. These receptors were collected from a woman between 45 and 60 years old with COVID-19, enrolled during active disease.

V gene TRBV6-5 combines with J gene TRBJ2-5, with TRBD1 identical over 8 bases. Per germline, CDR1 MNHEY and CDR2 SVGAGI. The CDR3 totals 15 residues. V was clipped by 4 bases and J by 5 bases; unmatched bases: 9. CDR3 bases: TGTGCCAGCAGTTTTACCGGGACAGGAACGGAGACCCAGTACTTC. This sequence encodes CASSFTGTGTETQYF.

V and J are TRBV15 and TRBJ2-5; 11 bases map to TRBD1. J lost 5 bases, V lost 8 bases, and 13 bases had no gene match. CDR1 LNHNV and CDR2 YYDKDF come from the germline V gene (reference sequence). The CDR3 is made up of 16 amino acids. DNA for the CDR3: TGTGCCACCGCCACCCGGGACAGGGGGTTTGGGGAGACCCAGTACTTC. This sequence encodes CATATRDRGFGETQYF. Supplemented by reference TRBV15 and TRBJ2-5, the full variable domain reads DAMVIQNPRYQVTQFGKPVTLSCSQTLNHNVMYWYQQKSSQAPKLLFHYYDKDFNNEADTPDNFQSRRPNTSFCFLDIRSPGLGDTAMYLCATATRDRGFGETQYFGPGTRLLVL.

The rearrangement links TRBV7-9 to TRBJ1-1; no clear D. The CDR3 has 12 residues. The germline V gene has CDR1 SEHNR and CDR2 FQNEAQ (reference sequence). V was trimmed by 10 bases and J by 1 base, leaving 10 bases between them. CDR3 DNA: TGTGCCATTCAGGAACAGAACACTGAAGCTTTCTTT. Translation: CAIQEQNTEAFF.

The chain has TRBV27 and TRBJ2-5, with D unresolved. V was trimmed by 7 bases and J by 5 bases, leaving 11 bases between them. Germline V gene sequence: CDR1 MNHEY, CDR2 SMNVEV (reference sequence). The CDR3 spans 12 residues. For the CDR3, the DNA is TGTGCCAGCAACAACCCCGGGGAGACCCAGTACTTC. Amino acids: CASNNPGETQYF.

This chain connects TRBV24-1 to TRBJ2-2; D is perhaps TRBD2 (6 bases). V lost 0 bases to trimming and J lost 7 bases, with 17 bases between them. Germline loops: CDR1 KGHDR, CDR2 SFDVKD. This CDR3 spans 17 amino acids. The CDR3 is CATSDLVEGGHDGELFF. In DNA, the CDR3 is TGTGCCACCAGTGATTTGGTGGAGGGAGGCCACGACGGGGAGCTGTTTTTT.

The rearrangement joins TRBV27 to TRBJ2-7, with D tentatively TRBD1 (6 bases). Germline loops: CDR1 MNHEY, CDR2 SMNVEV (reference sequence). The germline V and J ends were trimmed by 6 bases and 1 base, with 10 bases remaining between them. The CDR3 runs to 13 residues. CDR3 coding DNA: TGTGCCAGCAGCCGGACAGTTTCCTACGAGCAGTACTTC. Amino acids: CASSRTVSYEQYF.

The chain is built from TRBV18 and TRBJ2-1, with 8 bases lining up with TRBD1. Trimming cost V 8 bases and J 5 bases; bases outside gene matches: 8. Germline CDR1 reads KGHSH; CDR2 reads LQKENI. CDR3 length equals 14 residues. The CDR3 DNA sequence: TGTGCCAGCGCGTGGCTGGACAGGGACAATGAGCAGTTCTTC. Translated: CASAWLDRDNEQFF.

This sequence joins TRBV7-9 and TRBJ1-5; TRBD1 agrees at 8 bases. CDR1 and CDR2 from the germline V gene are SEHNR and FQNEAQ (reference sequence). Losses at the gene ends were 1 base for V and 4 bases for J; bases not matched to a gene: 0. CDR3 length: 14 amino acids. CDR3 nucleotides: TGTGCCAGCAGCTTAGGGACAGGGAATCAGCCCCAGCATTTT. This sequence encodes CASSLGTGNQPQHF.

The chain is built from TRBV6-5 and TRBJ1-2, with no clear D. V was clipped by 9 bases and J by 2 bases, with 16 bases between them. Germline V CDR1 and CDR2: MNHEY, SVGAGI. The CDR3 is made up of 14 amino acids. CDR3 amino acids: CASSLEAFNYGYTF. DNA of the CDR3: TGTGCCAGTAGCCTAGAAGCTTTCAACTATGGCTACACCTTC.

The chain is built from TRBV28 and TRBJ1-1, with a tentative D call TRBD1 (5 bases). This CDR3 is 11 amino acids long. Trimming cost V 7 bases and J 3 bases, with 6 bases left between them. The germline V gene has CDR1 MDHEN and CDR2 SYDVKM. The CDR3 is CASTGDTEAFF. DNA for the CDR3: TGTGCCAGCACGGGGGACACTGAAGCTTTCTTT.

This sequence joins TRBV9 and TRBJ1-2, with D unclear. Germline CDR1 is SGDLS and CDR2 is YYNGEE. V dropped 3 bases and J dropped 1 base, with 10 bases sitting between them. CDR3 length: 14 amino acids. The CDR3 nucleotides read TGTGCCAGCAGCGGTGGAGCATTTAACTATGGCTACACCTTC. This gives the protein CASSGGAFNYGYTF.

The chain has TRBV5-6 and TRBJ2-7; D uncertain. Germline V gives CDR1 SGHDT, CDR2 YYEEEE. The CDR3 is made up of 13 amino acids. V gave up 4 bases and J gave up 0 bases, with 8 bases separating them. CDR3 sequence reads: CASSLTYSYEQYF. In DNA, the CDR3 is TGTGCCAGCAGCCTTACATACTCCTACGAGCAGTACTTC. Looking up the rest from reference TRBV5-6 and TRBJ2-7 gives the full variable domain: DAGVTQSPTHLIKTRGQQVTLRCSPKSGHDTVSWYQQALGQGPQFIFQYYEEEERQRGNFPDRFSGHQFPNYSSELNVNALLLGDSALYLCASSLTYSYEQYFGPGTRLTVT.

The chain couples TRBV12-3 or TRBV12-4 to TRBJ1-1, with D possibly being TRBD1 (5 bases). This CDR3 comprises 13 residues. Trimming removed 4 bases at V and 4 bases at J, with 10 bases between. This CDR3 reads CASSYGRGTEAFF. The CDR3 bases are TGTGCCAGCAGTTACGGGAGGGGCACTGAAGCTTTCTTT.

The chain recombines TRBV5-1 with TRBJ2-1, with D possibly matching TRBD2 (6 bases). The V gene's germline CDR1 is SGHRS and CDR2 YFSETQ. V gave up 3 bases and J gave up 3 bases, with 16 bases separating them. CDR3 size: 16 residues. Here the CDR3 reads CASSSLSQGLYNEQFF. The CDR3 nucleotides are TGCGCCAGCAGCTCCCTGTCTCAGGGACTCTACAATGAGCAGTTCTTC.

The genes are TRBV10-3 and TRBJ2-1; 8 nucleotides line up with TRBD2. CDR3 length equals 13 residues. Germline V gene lookup returns CDR1 ENHRY and CDR2 SYGVKD. Losses at the gene ends were 8 bases for V and 8 bases for J; bases not matched to a gene: 8. The CDR3 nucleotides are TGTGCCATCGGGGGACTAGAAAACCATGAGCAGTTCTTC. It specifies CAIGGLENHEQFF.

The chain has TRBV11-1 and TRBJ1-2, with a possible D match to TRBD1 (5 bases). The CDR3 is made up of 13 amino acids. The germline V gene has CDR1 SGHAT and CDR2 FQDESV (reference sequence). V was shortened by 2 bases and J by 8 bases, with 12 bases between the two germline ends. The CDR3 coding sequence is TGTGCCAGCAGCTTAAACAGGCTTGGAGGCTACACCTTC. This codes for CASSLNRLGGYTF.

The V and J genes are TRBV5-4 and TRBJ1-1; D gene ambiguous. CDR1 and CDR2 from the germline V gene are SGHNT and YYREEE (reference sequence). CDR3 size: 17 residues. The V and J ends lost 0 bases and 4 bases respectively, with 19 bases between them. The CDR3 DNA sequence: TGTGCCAGCAGCTTGGGTGTTCGATTCGGGGATGGCACTGAAGCTTTCTTT. Translated: CASSLGVRFGDGTEAFF. Supplemented by reference TRBV5-4 and TRBJ1-1, the full variable domain reads ETGVTQSPTHLIKTRGQQVTLRCSSQSGHNTVSWYQQALGQGPQFIFQYYREEENGRGNFPPRFSGLQFPNYSSELNVNALELDDSALYLCASSLGVRFGDGTEAFFGQGTRLTVV.

The chain links TRBV12-3 or TRBV12-4 to TRBJ1-5, with D possibly TRBD1 on 6 matching bases. Trimming cost V 6 bases and J 7 bases, with 13 bases left between them. The CDR3 covers 13 residues. CDR3 loop: CASRSTGHQPQHF. The DNA of the CDR3 is TGTGCCAGCAGATCCACAGGGCACCAGCCCCAGCATTTT.

The CDR3 DNA sequence: TGTGCCACCAGTGCCCCACGAGCGGGGGGGCCAGATACGCAGTATTTT. Its protein product is CATSAPRAGGPDTQYF. The chain joins TRBV24-1 to TRBJ2-3; 10 bases align to TRBD2. The V segment lost 5 bases and the J segment 4 bases; nucleotides outside the gene matches: 8. The germline CDR1 and CDR2 sequences are KGHDR and SFDVKD. The CDR3 totals 16 residues.

The chain recombines TRBV7-9 with TRBJ1-2; 7 nucleotides align to TRBD1. CDR1 is SEHNR, CDR2 FQNEAQ, per germline (reference sequence). There are 18 residues in the CDR3. With V trimmed by 5 bases and J by 4 bases, 19 bases remained unmatched. CDR3 coding DNA: TGTGCCAGCAGCCGGGGACAGTTTTCACGACTCGGGGGCTATGGCTACACCTTC. Translating it yields CASSRGQFSRLGGYGYTF.

The chain links TRBV12-5 to TRBJ2-7; 7 nucleotides line up with TRBD1. Germline CDR1 LGHNT, CDR2 FRNRAP. The CDR3 has 14 residues. The V and J ends lost 5 bases and 2 bases, in that order; junction bases with no gene match: 6. The CDR3, as DNA: TGTGCTAGTGGTCCTAGGACAGGCACCTACGAGCAGTACTTC. Translated, it gives CASGPRTGTYEQYF.

V gene TRBV6-2 or TRBV6-3 combines with J gene TRBJ2-1, with 10 bases matching TRBD1. The CDR3 spans 14 residues. J lost 7 bases, V lost 6 bases, and 6 bases had no gene match. Per germline, CDR1 MNHEY and CDR2 SVGEGT. The CDR3 region has the DNA TGTGCCAGCAGCCGACAGGGGGCGCGAAATGAGCAGTTCTTC. This sequence encodes CASSRQGARNEQFF.

This chain links TRBV19 with TRBJ2-7, with a possible D match to TRBD2 (5 bases). CDR1 is LNHDA, CDR2 SQIVND, per germline (reference sequence). The CDR3 has 14 amino acids. Trimming removed 5 bases at V and 3 bases at J, with 14 bases between. CDR3 bases: TGTGCCAGTAGTCAAGGAGGTAGGATCTACGAGCAGTACTTC. Translating it yields CASSQGGRIYEQYF.

This chain links TRBV27 with TRBJ1-6; the match to TRBD1 covers 12 bases. Trimming cost V 7 bases and J 9 bases; bases outside gene matches: 10. Germline CDR1 MNHEY, CDR2 SMNVEV (reference sequence). CDR3 length equals 16 residues. In nucleotides, the CDR3 is TGTGCCAGCACCTGGGGACAGGGGGCGCGAAGTTCACCCCTCCACTTT. Residues: CASTWGQGARSSPLHF.

In its sample, this clone was seen once. The gene calls are TRBV28 and TRBJ1-2; 10 nucleotides match TRBD1. J lost 1 base, V lost 7 bases, and 12 bases had no gene match. Germline V gene lookup returns CDR1 MDHEN and CDR2 SYDVKM. CDR3 length: 17 residues. In DNA form, the CDR3 reads TGTGCCAGCACTAGACGGGGACAGGGGTCCCTTAACTATGGCTACACCTTC. Translation: CASTRRGQGSLNYGYTF.

The chain couples TRBV19 to TRBJ2-3; 9 bases line up with TRBD2. Germline lookup yields CDR1 LNHDA and CDR2 SQIVND (reference sequence). The trim removed 3 bases at V and 2 bases at J, leaving 3 bases unmatched. The CDR3 spans 15 residues. The CDR3 DNA follows: TGTGCCAGTAGTATGGGCGGGGGGGACACAGATACGCAGTATTTT. It yields the protein CASSMGGGDTDTQYF.

The rearrangement links TRBV19 to TRBJ2-1, with TRBD1 matching 11 bases. CDR1 LNHDA and CDR2 SQIVND come from the germline V gene (reference sequence). This CDR3 is built from 15 residues. V lost 7 bases to trimming and J lost 5 bases; unmatched junction nucleotides: 7. The CDR3 loop reads CASTLGQGGHNEQFF. The DNA for the CDR3 is TGTGCCAGTACCTTGGGACAGGGGGGCCACAATGAGCAGTTCTTC.

The chain is built from TRBV5-8 and TRBJ1-5; no definite D call. Trimming shortened V by 5 bases and J by 12 bases, and 15 bases separated the two germline ends. Per the germline V gene, CDR1 is SGHTS and CDR2 is YDEGEE. The CDR3 sequence is 12 residues long. CDR3 region: CASSSRLVDQHF. The CDR3 region has the DNA TGTGCCAGCAGTTCCCGACTCGTAGACCAGCATTTT.

This sequence joins TRBV6-5 and TRBJ1-2; no clear D. Germline CDR1 MNHEY, CDR2 SVGAGI. The V end was cut by 5 bases, the J end by 4 bases, with 14 bases between. The CDR3 loop spans 14 amino acids. DNA of the CDR3: TGTGCCAGCAGTCCTATATCGGTTCCCTATGGCTACACCTTC. Translation gives CASSPISVPYGYTF.

CDR3 residues: CASSRRRGSDTQYF. The CDR3 DNA follows: TGTGCCAGCAGTCGTCGGCGGGGGAGCGATACGCAGTATTTT. The rearrangement uses TRBV7-2 and TRBJ2-3; TRBD2 matches at 7 bases. With V trimmed by 6 bases and J by 6 bases, 9 bases remained unmatched. The CDR3 is 14 residues long. Germline V gene sequence: CDR1 SGHTA, CDR2 FQGNSA.

This sequence joins TRBV6-5 and TRBJ1-2, with a possible D match to TRBD1 (5 bases). V was cut by 8 bases and J by 7 bases, with 11 bases left in between. This CDR3 comprises 11 residues. Per germline, CDR1 MNHEY and CDR2 SVGAGI. The CDR3 loop is CASGDGGGYTF. CDR3 DNA sequence: TGTGCCAGCGGGGACGGGGGTGGCTACACCTTC.